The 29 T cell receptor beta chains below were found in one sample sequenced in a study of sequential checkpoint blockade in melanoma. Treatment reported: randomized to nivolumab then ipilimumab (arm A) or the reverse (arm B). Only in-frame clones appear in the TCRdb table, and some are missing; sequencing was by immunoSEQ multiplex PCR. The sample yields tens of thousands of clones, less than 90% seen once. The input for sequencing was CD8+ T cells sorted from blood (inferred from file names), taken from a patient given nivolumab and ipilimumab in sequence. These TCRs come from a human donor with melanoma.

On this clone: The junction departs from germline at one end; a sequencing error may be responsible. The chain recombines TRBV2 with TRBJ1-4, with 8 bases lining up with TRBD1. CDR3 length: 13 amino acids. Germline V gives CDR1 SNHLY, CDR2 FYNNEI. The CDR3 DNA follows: TGTGCCGGCAGGGGGACAGGAAATGAAAAACTGTTTTTT. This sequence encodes CAGRGTGNEKLFF.

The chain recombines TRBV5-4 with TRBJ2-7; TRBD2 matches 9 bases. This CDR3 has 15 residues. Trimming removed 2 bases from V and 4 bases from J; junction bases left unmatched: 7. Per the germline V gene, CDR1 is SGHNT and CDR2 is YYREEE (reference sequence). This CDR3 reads CASSLIGTSSYEQYF. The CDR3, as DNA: TGTGCCAGCAGCTTAATCGGGACTAGCAGTTACGAGCAGTACTTC.

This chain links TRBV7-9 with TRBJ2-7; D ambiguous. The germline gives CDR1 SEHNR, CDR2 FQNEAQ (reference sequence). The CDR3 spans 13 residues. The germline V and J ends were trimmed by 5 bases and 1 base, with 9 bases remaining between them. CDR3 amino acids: CASSPRSSYEQYF. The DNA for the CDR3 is TGTGCCAGCAGCCCTCGGTCGTCCTACGAGCAGTACTTC.

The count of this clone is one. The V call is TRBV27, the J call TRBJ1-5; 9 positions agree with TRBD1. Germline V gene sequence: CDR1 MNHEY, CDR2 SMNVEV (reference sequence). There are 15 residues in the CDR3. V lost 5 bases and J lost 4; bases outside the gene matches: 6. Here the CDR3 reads CASSPGQGGNQPQHF. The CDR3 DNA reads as TGTGCCAGCAGTCCGGGACAGGGCGGAAATCAGCCCCAGCATTTT.

Here the CDR3 reads CASSEAYGFYEQYV. The CDR3 DNA follows: TGTGCCAGCAGTGAAGCGTACGGGTTCTACGAGCAGTACGTC. The J gene is TRBJ2-7, the V gene TRBV6-1; D remains unclear. Per the germline V gene, CDR1 is MNHNS and CDR2 is SASEGT. The CDR3 covers 14 residues. Trimming cost V 0 bases and J 3 bases, with 9 bases left between them.

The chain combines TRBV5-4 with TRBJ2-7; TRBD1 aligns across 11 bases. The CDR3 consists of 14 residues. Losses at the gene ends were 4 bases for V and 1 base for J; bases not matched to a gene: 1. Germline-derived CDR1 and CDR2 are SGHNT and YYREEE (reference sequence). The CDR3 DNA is TGTGCCAGCAGCGGGACAGGGGGATCCTACGAGCAGTACTTC. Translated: CASSGTGGSYEQYF.

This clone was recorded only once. CDR3: CASTAGGNNQPQHF. In DNA form, the CDR3 reads TGTGCCAGCACGGCGGGGGGCAACAATCAGCCCCAGCATTTT. V gene TRBV6-1 combines with J gene TRBJ1-5; maybe TRBD1 (6 bases). Per the germline V gene, CDR1 is MNHNS and CDR2 is SASEGT. V gave up 7 bases and J gave up 3 bases, with 13 bases separating them. The CDR3 is 14 amino acids.

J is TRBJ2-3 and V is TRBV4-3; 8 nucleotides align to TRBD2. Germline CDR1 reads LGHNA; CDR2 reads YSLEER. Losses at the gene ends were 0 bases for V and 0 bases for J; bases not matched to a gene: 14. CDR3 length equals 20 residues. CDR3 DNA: TGCGCCAGCAGCCAAGATCCCACTAGCGGATATCTAGCGAGCACAGATACGCAGTATTTT. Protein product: CASSQDPTSGYLASTDTQYF.

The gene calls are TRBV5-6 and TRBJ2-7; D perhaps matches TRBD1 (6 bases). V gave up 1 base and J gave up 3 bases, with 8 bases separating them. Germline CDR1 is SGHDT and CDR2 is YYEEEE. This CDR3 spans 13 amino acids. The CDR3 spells CASSLYRDYEQYF. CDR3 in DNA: TGTGCCAGCAGCTTGTACAGGGACTACGAGCAGTACTTC.

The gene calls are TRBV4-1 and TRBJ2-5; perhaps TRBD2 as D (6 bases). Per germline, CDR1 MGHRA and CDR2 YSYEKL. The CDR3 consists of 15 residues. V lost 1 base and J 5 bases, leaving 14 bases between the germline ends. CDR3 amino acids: CASSQVAGREETQYF. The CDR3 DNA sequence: TGCGCCAGCAGCCAAGTTGCGGGACGGGAGGAGACCCAGTACTTC.

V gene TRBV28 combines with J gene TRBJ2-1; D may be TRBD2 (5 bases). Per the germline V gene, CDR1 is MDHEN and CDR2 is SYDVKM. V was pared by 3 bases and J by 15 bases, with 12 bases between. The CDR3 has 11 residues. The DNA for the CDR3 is TGTGCCAGCAGTTTTGGTGGGAGTGTGTTCTTC. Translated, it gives CASSFGGSVFF.

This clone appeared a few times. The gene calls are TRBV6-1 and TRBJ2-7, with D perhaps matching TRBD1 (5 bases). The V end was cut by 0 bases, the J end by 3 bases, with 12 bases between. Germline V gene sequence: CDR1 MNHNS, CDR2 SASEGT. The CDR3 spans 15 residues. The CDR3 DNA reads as TGTGCCAGCAGTGAAGCAATAAACAGGTACTACGAGCAGTACTTC. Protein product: CASSEAINRYYEQYF.

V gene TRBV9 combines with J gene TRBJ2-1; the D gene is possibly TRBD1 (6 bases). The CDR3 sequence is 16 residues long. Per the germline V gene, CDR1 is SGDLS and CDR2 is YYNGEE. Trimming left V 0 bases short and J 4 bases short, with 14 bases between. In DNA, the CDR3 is TGTGCCAGCAGCGTAGGGGGCAGGGGTGGATACAATGAGCAGTTCTTC. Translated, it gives CASSVGGRGGYNEQFF.

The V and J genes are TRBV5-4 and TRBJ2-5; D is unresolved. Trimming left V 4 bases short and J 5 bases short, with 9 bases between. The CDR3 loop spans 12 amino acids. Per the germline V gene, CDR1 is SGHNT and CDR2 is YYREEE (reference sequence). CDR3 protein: CASSVEEETQYF. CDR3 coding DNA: TGTGCCAGCAGCGTCGAGGAGGAGACCCAGTACTTC.

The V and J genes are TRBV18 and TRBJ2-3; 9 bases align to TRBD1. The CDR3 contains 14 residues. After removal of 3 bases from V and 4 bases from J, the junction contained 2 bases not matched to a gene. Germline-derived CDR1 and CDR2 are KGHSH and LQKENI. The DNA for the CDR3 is TGTGCCAGCTCACCGGGACAGGGATCAGATACGCAGTATTTT. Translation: CASSPGQGSDTQYF.

CDR3 DNA: TGTGCCAGCAGCTTTATTACTAGCGGTAACGGAACGAGCTCCTACAATGAGCAGTTCTTC. Encoded protein: CASSFITSGNGTSSYNEQFF. The chain recombines TRBV4-2 with TRBJ2-1; 8 positions agree with TRBD2. The germline V gene encodes CDR1 LGHNA and CDR2 YNFKEQ. The CDR3 length is 20 residues. With 5 bases clipped from V and 0 bases from J, the junction kept 18 bases outside the gene matches.

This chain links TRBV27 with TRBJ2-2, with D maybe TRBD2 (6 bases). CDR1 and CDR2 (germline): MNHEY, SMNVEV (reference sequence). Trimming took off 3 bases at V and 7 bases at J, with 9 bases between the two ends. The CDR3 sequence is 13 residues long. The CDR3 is CASSLGGVGELFF. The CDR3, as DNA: TGTGCCAGCAGTTTGGGCGGGGTCGGGGAGCTGTTTTTT.

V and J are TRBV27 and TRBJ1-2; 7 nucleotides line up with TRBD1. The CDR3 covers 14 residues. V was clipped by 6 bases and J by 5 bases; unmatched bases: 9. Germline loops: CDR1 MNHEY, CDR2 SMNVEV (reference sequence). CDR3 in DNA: TGTGCCAGCAGGGTACAGGGGTCGGGTTATGGCTACACCTTC. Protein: CASRVQGSGYGYTF.

CDR3 sequence: CASSLGSGWRNGYTF. The CDR3 DNA reads TGTGCCAGCAGCTTAGGGTCAGGGTGGAGAAATGGCTACACCTTC. This chain links TRBV5-6 with TRBJ1-2, with a possible D match to TRBD1 (5 bases). The CDR3 sequence is 15 residues long. Germline V gene lookup returns CDR1 SGHDT and CDR2 YYEEEE. Trimming shortened V by 2 bases and J by 6 bases, and 17 bases separated the two germline ends.

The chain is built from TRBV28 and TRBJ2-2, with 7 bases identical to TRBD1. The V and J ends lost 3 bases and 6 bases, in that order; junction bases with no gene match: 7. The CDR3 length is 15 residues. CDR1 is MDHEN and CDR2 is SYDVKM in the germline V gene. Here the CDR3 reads CASSFRTGGPGELFF. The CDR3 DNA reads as TGTGCCAGCAGTTTTAGGACAGGCGGTCCCGGGGAGCTGTTTTTT.

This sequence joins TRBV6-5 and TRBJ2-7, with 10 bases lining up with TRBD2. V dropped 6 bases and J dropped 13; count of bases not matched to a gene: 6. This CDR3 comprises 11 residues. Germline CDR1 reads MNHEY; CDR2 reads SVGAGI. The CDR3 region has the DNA TGTGCCAGCAGCCTAGCGGGAGATCAATACTTC. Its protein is CASSLAGDQYF.

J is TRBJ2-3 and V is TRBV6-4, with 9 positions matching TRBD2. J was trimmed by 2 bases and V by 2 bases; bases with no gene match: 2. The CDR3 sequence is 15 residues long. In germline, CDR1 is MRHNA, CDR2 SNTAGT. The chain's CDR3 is CASSDVAGATDTQYF. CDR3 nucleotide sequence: TGTGCCAGCAGTGACGTAGCGGGAGCCACAGATACGCAGTATTTT.

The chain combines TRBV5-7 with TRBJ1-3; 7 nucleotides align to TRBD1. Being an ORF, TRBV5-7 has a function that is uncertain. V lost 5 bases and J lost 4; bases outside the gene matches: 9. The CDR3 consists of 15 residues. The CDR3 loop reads CASRDVTGEGNTIYF. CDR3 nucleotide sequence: TGTGCCAGCAGAGATGTTACAGGGGAGGGAAACACCATATATTTT.

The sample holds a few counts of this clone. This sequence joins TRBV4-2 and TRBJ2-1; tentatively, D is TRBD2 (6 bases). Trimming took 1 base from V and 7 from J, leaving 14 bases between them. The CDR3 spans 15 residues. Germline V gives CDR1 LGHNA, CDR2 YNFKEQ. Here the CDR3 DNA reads TGTGCCAGCAGCCAAGTCCCGGGAGTGGTGAATGAGCAGTTCTTC. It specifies CASSQVPGVVNEQFF.

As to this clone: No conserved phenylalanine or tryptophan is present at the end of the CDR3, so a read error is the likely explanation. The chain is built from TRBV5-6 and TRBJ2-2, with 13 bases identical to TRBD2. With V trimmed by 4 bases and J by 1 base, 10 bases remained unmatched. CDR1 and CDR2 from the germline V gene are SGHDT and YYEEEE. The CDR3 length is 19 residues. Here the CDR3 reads CASSPTTSGRTMNTGELFS. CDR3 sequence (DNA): TGTGCCAGCAGCCCCACGACTAGCGGGAGGACCATGAACACCGGGGAGCTGTTTTCT.

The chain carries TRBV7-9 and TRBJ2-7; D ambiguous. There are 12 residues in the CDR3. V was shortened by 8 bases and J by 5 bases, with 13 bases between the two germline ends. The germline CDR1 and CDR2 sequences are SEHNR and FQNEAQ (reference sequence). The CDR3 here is CASAAFPHEQYF. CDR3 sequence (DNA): TGTGCCAGCGCGGCGTTTCCCCACGAGCAGTACTTC.

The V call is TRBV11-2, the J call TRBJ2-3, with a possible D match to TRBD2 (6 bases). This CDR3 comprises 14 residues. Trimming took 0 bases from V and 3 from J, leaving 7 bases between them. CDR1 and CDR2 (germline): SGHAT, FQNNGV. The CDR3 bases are TGTGCCAGCAGCTTAGATCGGGAGACAGATACGCAGTATTTT. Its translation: CASSLDRETDTQYF.

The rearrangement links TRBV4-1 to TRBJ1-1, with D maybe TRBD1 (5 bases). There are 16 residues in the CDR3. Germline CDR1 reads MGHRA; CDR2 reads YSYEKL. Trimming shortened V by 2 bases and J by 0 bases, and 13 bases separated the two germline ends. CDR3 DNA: TGCGCCAGCAGCCAAATGGGGGGATCCATGAACACTGAAGCTTTCTTT. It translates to CASSQMGGSMNTEAFF.

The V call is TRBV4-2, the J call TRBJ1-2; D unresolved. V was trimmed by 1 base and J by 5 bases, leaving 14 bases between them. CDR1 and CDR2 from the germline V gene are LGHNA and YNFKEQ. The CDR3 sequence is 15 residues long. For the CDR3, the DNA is TGTGCCAGCAGCCAAGGGGCATCCCTGGTTTATGGCTACACCTTC. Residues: CASSQGASLVYGYTF.